This T cell receptor (beta chain) was profiled in a study of metastatic and nonmetastatic thyroid tumors. The overall study: Both malignant and benign thyroid patients supplied peripheral blood and tumor or nodule tissue samples, across which the repertoires of these patients were then compared. Notes on the study in general: When malignant thyroid tumors were compared with benign nodules, TCR beta diversity was reportedly significantly higher in the malignant tumors. This held in both blood and tumor samples.

This CDR3 is built from 11 residues. Germline lookup yields CDR1 GTSNPN and CDR2 SVGIG (reference sequence). Authors' processing steps: The study's classifier, a distant-metastasis tool for papillary thyroid cancer, was built using CDR3 differences across clinicopathological groups. TCRdb re-called the PCR reads via MiXCR. The V and J calls reflect TCRdb's pipeline rather than the authors' work. The profile shows roughly 57,000 clones, about 20% of them singletons. This clone has at least ten counts. Its antigen remains unidentified. No treatment of any kind had been given to any patient before thyroid surgery.

The chain employs TRBV30 and TRBJ1-1; D gene unclear. The material sequenced was blood. This clonotype was sampled from a female donor with papillary thyroid cancer or a benign thyroid nodule (not recorded which). Some clones in this sample may be carry-over from other donors' samples. The CDR3 spells CVDLENTEAFF. DNA for the CDR3: TGTGTGGATTTGGAGAACACTGAAGCTTTCTTT.